These 19 T cell receptor beta chains were sequenced from one sample in a study of T cell changes during pregnancy in multiple sclerosis. The method was immunoSEQ multiplex PCR; TCRdb's version includes in-frame clones alone and lacks a portion of them. The sample yields about 40,000 clones, around 94% seen once. Source: peripheral blood, taken in the third trimester of pregnancy. These receptors were collected from a female donor with multiple sclerosis, enrolled in a pregnancy study.

The J gene is TRBJ1-2, the V gene TRBV6-4; D is undetermined. The CDR3 extends over 15 amino acids. Trimming removed 6 bases from V and 1 base from J, with 15 bases in between. Looked up from germline, CDR1 is MRHNA and CDR2 is SNTAGT. The CDR3 loop reads CASSPSGSFNYGYTF. DNA of the CDR3: TGTGCCAGCAGCCCGTCGGGGTCCTTTAACTATGGCTACACCTTC.

CDR3 sequence (DNA): TGTGCCAGTAGGTGGGATCGGACAGGAACGAACACCGGGGAGCTGTTTTTT. As protein: CASRWDRTGTNTGELFF. This chain uses TRBV19 with TRBJ2-2; TRBD1 agrees at 7 bases. Germline loops: CDR1 LNHDA, CDR2 SQIVND (reference sequence). The CDR3 has 17 residues. V was pared by 6 bases and J by 0 bases, with 10 bases of the junction left unmatched.

The chain recombines TRBV2 with TRBJ2-6; D is possibly TRBD1 (6 bases). The CDR3 length is 18 residues. Trimming left V 4 bases short and J 0 bases short, with 16 bases between. Germline V lookup: CDR1 SNHLY, CDR2 FYNNEI. The CDR3 protein is CASSAKGVGASGANVLTF. Here the CDR3 DNA reads TGTGCCAGCAGTGCGAAGGGCGTGGGGGCCTCTGGGGCCAACGTCCTGACTTTC.

The V call is TRBV28, the J call TRBJ2-7, with D perhaps TRBD1 (6 bases). Germline CDR1 and CDR2: MDHEN and SYDVKM. The CDR3 contains 13 residues. Trimming took 6 bases from V and 3 from J, leaving 12 bases between them. Here the CDR3 DNA reads TGTGCCAGCAGACCACAGGGAGTCTACGAGCAGTACTTC. Protein sequence: CASRPQGVYEQYF.

The gene calls are TRBV5-6 and TRBJ1-1; unclear D gene. The V gene's germline CDR1 is SGHDT and CDR2 YYEEEE. The CDR3 has 13 residues. The germline V and J ends were trimmed by 2 bases and 1 base, with 6 bases remaining between them. The CDR3 DNA follows: TGTGCCAGCAGCTTTCAGGCGAACACTGAAGCTTTCTTT. Its protein is CASSFQANTEAFF.

The chain employs TRBV10-3 and TRBJ1-4; the D gene is possibly TRBD1 (6 bases). V lost 0 bases and J lost 5, with 10 bases in between. Germline CDR1 ENHRY, CDR2 SYGVKD. The CDR3 is 15 amino acids. CDR3 nucleotide sequence: TGTGCCATCAGTGAGTCTCAAGGGACAAATGAAAAACTGTTTTTT. It specifies CAISESQGTNEKLFF.

There are a few counts of this clone. The rearrangement links TRBV19 to TRBJ2-5; TRBD2 matches at 12 bases. This CDR3 contains 16 residues. Germline CDR1 LNHDA, CDR2 SQIVND (reference sequence). J gave up 6 bases and V 4 bases, and 9 bases lay outside the gene matches. DNA of the CDR3: TGTGCCAGTAGTAGGGAGACTAGCGGGAGATCAAAGACCCAGTACTTC. Protein product: CASSRETSGRSKTQYF.

The rearrangement joins TRBV5-1 to TRBJ1-2; the D gene is possibly TRBD1 (6 bases). The CDR3 loop spans 17 amino acids. V lost 4 bases and J 6 bases, leaving 25 bases between the germline ends. From germline, CDR1 is SGHRS and CDR2 YFSETQ. CDR3 in DNA: TGCGCCAGCAGCAGAGGGGGGGACGGGAGGAGCGAGAATGGCTACACCTTC. Amino acids: CASSRGGDGRSENGYTF.

The rearrangement joins TRBV5-4 to TRBJ1-1, with TRBD1 matching over 9 bases. Germline V lookup: CDR1 SGHNT, CDR2 YYREEE (reference sequence). With 2 bases clipped from V and 1 base from J, the junction kept 9 bases outside the gene matches. The CDR3 has 17 amino acids. The CDR3 sequence: CASSFGQGPIRNTEAFF. CDR3 nucleotides: TGTGCCAGCAGCTTCGGACAGGGGCCGATCCGGAACACTGAAGCTTTCTTT. The full variable domain, with the rest looked up from reference TRBV5-4 and TRBJ1-1, is ETGVTQSPTHLIKTRGQQVTLRCSSQSGHNTVSWYQQALGQGPQFIFQYYREEENGRGNFPPRFSGLQFPNYSSELNVNALELDDSALYLCASSFGQGPIRNTEAFFGQGTRLTVV.

The chain employs TRBV19 and TRBJ1-5; D not certain. This CDR3 is 15 amino acids long. Germline CDR1 and CDR2: LNHDA and SQIVND (reference sequence). Trimming shortened V by 3 bases and J by 0 bases, and 9 bases separated the two germline ends. The CDR3 sequence: CASSMSLNSNQPQHF. The CDR3 DNA follows: TGTGCCAGTAGTATGAGTCTAAATAGCAATCAGCCCCAGCATTTT.

The chain links TRBV27 to TRBJ1-5, with D perhaps TRBD1 (5 bases). The V end lost 6 bases, the J end lost 2 bases, and 17 bases lay between the germline ends. This CDR3 is built from 16 residues. Germline-derived CDR1 and CDR2 are MNHEY and SMNVEV (reference sequence). As DNA, the CDR3 is TGTGCCAGCAGCCTCAAGGGGCTTGGTGGCAATCAGCCCCAGCATTTT. Translation: CASSLKGLGGNQPQHF.

The chain is built from TRBV11-2 and TRBJ2-5; unclear D gene. V lost 1 base, J lost 2 bases, and 5 bases lay in between. The CDR3 is made up of 13 amino acids. Germline assignment: CDR1 SGHAT and CDR2 FQNNGV. The CDR3 is CASSLGRQETQYF. The CDR3 nucleotides are TGTGCCAGCAGCTTAGGCAGACAAGAGACCCAGTACTTC.

The chain combines TRBV5-1 with TRBJ2-5, with 11 bases fitting TRBD2. The V gene end was trimmed by 4 bases and the J gene end by 5 bases; junction bases not matched to a gene: 7. CDR1 SGHRS and CDR2 YFSETQ come from the germline V gene. The CDR3 is 15 residues long. The CDR3 DNA sequence: TGCGCCAGCAGCCCGACTAGCGGGATAGGGGAGACCCAGTACTTC. As protein: CASSPTSGIGETQYF.

The V gene is TRBV6-5, the J gene TRBJ2-4; D unclear. CDR3 length equals 15 residues. V lost 5 bases and J lost 0, with 11 bases in between. Germline CDR1 and CDR2: MNHEY and SVGAGI. This CDR3 reads CASSSRLLAKNIQYF. In DNA, the CDR3 is TGTGCCAGCAGTAGCAGGTTACTAGCCAAAAACATTCAGTACTTC.

This chain links TRBV4-1 with TRBJ1-3; perhaps TRBD1 as D (6 bases). Germline CDR1 MGHRA, CDR2 YSYEKL. CDR3 length equals 16 residues. Trimming removed 4 bases at V and 0 bases at J, with 13 bases between. This CDR3 is CASSLLRGGSGNTIYF. In DNA, the CDR3 is TGCGCCAGCAGCCTCCTGAGAGGGGGCTCTGGAAACACCATATATTTT.

The chain has TRBV15 and TRBJ1-2; 7 bases match TRBD1. The CDR3 covers 15 residues. Trimming at V came to 1 base and at J to 7 bases, leaving 9 bases not matched to a gene. The germline V gene encodes CDR1 LNHNV and CDR2 YYDKDF (reference sequence). The CDR3 DNA sequence: TGTGCCACCAGCAGAGTGGGGACAGCGGAGGTTGGCTACACCTTC. It is translated as CATSRVGTAEVGYTF.

CDR3 coding DNA: TGCGCCAGCAGCCAATTAGCGGGAGGCCGTTTAAATGAGCAGTTCTTC. Translated: CASSQLAGGRLNEQFF. The gene calls are TRBV5-1 and TRBJ2-1, with 10 bases matching TRBD2. The V gene's germline CDR1 is SGHRS and CDR2 YFSETQ. The J segment lost 7 bases and the V segment lost 4 bases, leaving 11 bases of the junction unmatched. CDR3 length equals 16 residues.

V and J are TRBV7-8 and TRBJ1-4; possibly TRBD1 for D (6 bases). The CDR3 is 17 residues long. The V end lost 2 bases, the J end lost 7 bases, and 20 bases lay between the germline ends. CDR1 and CDR2 (germline): SGHVS, FQNEAQ. CDR3 sequence: CASSLLGMGAQGEKLFF. The CDR3 bases are TGTGCCAGCAGCTTATTAGGGATGGGGGCGCAAGGTGAAAAACTGTTTTTT.

Only one count was recorded for this clone. V gene TRBV5-1 combines with J gene TRBJ2-2; D is unclear. Deletions cut 2 bases from V and 3 bases from J, with 5 bases between. CDR3 length equals 13 residues. From germline, CDR1 is SGHRS and CDR2 YFSETQ. CDR3 sequence (DNA): TGCGCCAGCAGCTTACGGGACACCGGGGAGCTGTTTTTT. Its protein product is CASSLRDTGELFF.